This section outlines one T cell receptor (beta chain) sequence together with its context. Its antigen has not been determined. Base qualities are not provided; no much larger clone lies one nucleotide away. TCR beta CDR3 regions were sequenced from DNA using the immunoSEQ Assay. In the original analysis: T cell density was computed as TCR beta template counts normalized to usable DNA estimated by amplifying housekeeping genes. Richness was estimated using the preseqR package, with extrapolation to 400,000 templates for PBMC samples and to 120,000 templates for tissue samples. Clonality was defined as one minus Pielou's evenness. Differential abundance testing on productive amino-acid clonotypes, with a minimum total count of 5 and an alpha of 0.1, was used to identify tissue-enriched TCRs. Repertoire overlap between compartments was quantified with the Jaccard Index and Morisita Overlap Index. GLIPH grouped TCR beta CDR3s together with public tetramer-defined viral CDR3s, and a viral motif had to include at least three viral sequences and show V-gene enrichment. TCRdb limited this immuneACCESS table to in-frame rearrangements with V and J called. A share of clones is missing; checked studies link under half to unresolved V genes, and the rest is unexplained. That table furnishes V, J and clone size, whereas the DNA furnished D and trimming. Across this sample there are about 23,000 clones, with about nine tenths seen only once. 6% to 7.5% of the sample is taken by the ten largest.

This entry is derived from a study of T cells in localized non-small cell lung cancer (dated by TCRdb to between 2020 and 2021). Regarding the study in general: The study examined T cell repertoires in 236 patients with early-stage NSCLC and compared tumors with uninvolved tumor-adjacent lungs. NSCLC patients had a mean age of approximately 66 years, and 129 were male and about a hundred female. All 240 or so NSCLC patients in the cohort were treatment-naive and had localized lung tumors that were resected.

The paper as a whole reports these results and caveats: Multi-region tumor sequencing was not performed, so intratumor heterogeneity could not be excluded. Uninvolved tumor-adjacent lung showed the highest T cell clonality, higher than tumor, which suggests more focused antigenic responses in the adjacent lung. Higher T cell density in blood was associated with longer overall survival, whereas higher clonality in adjacent lung was associated with shorter survival. Because of the exploratory design, TCR variables were selected using unadjusted p-values without false-discovery rate correction. A median of 57 of the top 100 tumor clones turned up in the paired uninvolved adjacent lung, and under 30 of those clones also ranked among the top 100 of that same adjacent lung.

At diagnosis, tumor, uninvolved tumor-adjacent lung and peripheral blood were collected and then preserved as a mix of FFPE and fresh-frozen material. Blood samples were analyzed as peripheral blood mononuclear cells for TCR repertoire profiling. The germline V gene specifies SGHAT as CDR1 and FQNNGV as CDR2. V is clipped by 2 bases and J by 5 bases, and the sequence between their germline boundaries is 15 bases long. Counted from cysteine to phenylalanine, this CDR3 has 15 amino acids. Only the CDR3 portion is preserved as DNA: 45 bases, with reading frame beginning at the first base. The chain is encoded by TRBV11-2 joined to TRBJ1-2, with TRBD1 perhaps the D gene, on 6 matching bases. The TCR comes from a woman aged 35 to 70 with stage I lung adenocarcinoma. The starting material was peripheral blood, obtained before any cancer treatment. The base sequence is TGTGCCAGCAGCTTAACGTTACAGGGAACTTATGGCTACACCTTC. It specifies CASSLTLQGTYGYTF.